This TCR beta chain comes out of a study of blood T cell repertoires in COVID-19. Study-wide background: Samples representing acute and convalescent COVID-19 were sourced from the United States, Italy and Spain. T cells, B-cell-depleted T cells, or PBMCs provided the cDNA or gDNA that served as material.

The authors' processing: How many nucleated cells were present was estimated from reference gene primer amplification. The repertoire was sequenced with immunoSEQ multiplex PCR; TCRdb's copy has only in-frame clones and lacks some. V and J calls and clone size are those listed in that table; D and trimming were worked out from the DNA. The sample gives about 120,000 clones, about nine tenths of which show up once; approximately 4.3% is in the top ten. The V end lost 0 bases, the J end lost 9 bases, and 7 bases lay between the germline ends. The CDR3 contains 12 residues. Germline-derived CDR1 and CDR2 are SGDLS and YYNGEE.

This chain uses TRBV9 with TRBJ2-1; perhaps TRBD2 as D (5 bases). The sequence derives from a woman in her 50s with acute or convalescent COVID-19. Sequencing was performed on peripheral blood. The CDR3 loop is CASSVDAGEQFF. CDR3 coding DNA: TGTGCCAGCAGCGTAGATGCGGGTGAGCAGTTCTTC.